The rows below give T cell receptor beta chains drawn from one sample of a study of cytomegalovirus exposure and HLA in healthy donors. Libraries were prepared by immunoSEQ multiplex PCR; TCRdb keeps only in-frame clonotypes and omits some of them. Recorded for this sample: fewer than 40,000 clones. The sequencing input was PBMCs. These receptors originate from a woman aged 40 to 50 in good health and CMV-seropositive. The CDR3 runs from the conserved cysteine through the conserved F or W. D genes are given only for firm matches.

v_gene,j_gene,d_gene,CDR3aa,CDR3nt
TRBV4-2,TRBJ2-5,.,CASSQDTSKETQYF,TGTGCCAGCAGCCAAGATACTAGCAAAGAGACCCAGTACTTC
TRBV7-2,TRBJ2-1,TRBD2,CASSLGPSGGWNEQFF,TGTGCCAGCAGCTTAGGGCCTAGCGGGGGGTGGAATGAGCAGTTCTTC
TRBV7-7,TRBJ1-1,.,CASSLGRNTEAFF,TGTGCCAGCAGCTTAGGGAGGAACACTGAAGCTTTCTTT
TRBV29-1,TRBJ1-1,.,CSVFYGLSGNTEAFF,TGCAGCGTCTTTTACGGACTATCGGGGAACACTGAAGCTTTCTTT
TRBV2,TRBJ1-1,TRBD1,CASMTGPVEAFF,TGTGCCAGCATGACAGGGCCAGTTGAAGCTTTCTTT
TRBV9,TRBJ2-5,.,CASSRGPSVGQETQYF,TGTGCCAGCAGCCGCGGGCCTAGCGTCGGTCAAGAGACCCAGTACTTC
TRBV5-1,TRBJ2-3,TRBD2,CASSLVGQRDTDTQYF,TGCGCCAGCAGCTTGGTGGGCCAGCGGGACACAGATACGCAGTATTTT
TRBV4-1,TRBJ2-3,.,CASSQDSNTDTQYF,TGCGCCAGCAGCCAAGACAGTAACACAGATACGCAGTATTTT
TRBV11-1,TRBJ1-2,TRBD1,CASSQGGSGYTF,TGTGCCAGCAGCCAGGGGGGTAGTGGCTACACCTTC
TRBV11-1,TRBJ1-6,.,CASSLLGGRDSPLHF,TGTGCCAGCAGCTTATTGGGGGGGCGCGATTCACCCCTCCACTTT
TRBV5-8,TRBJ2-5,TRBD1,CASSLRSGTGFQETQYF,TGTGCCAGCAGCTTGCGTAGTGGGACAGGGTTTCAAGAGACCCAGTACTTC
TRBV6-1,TRBJ1-3,.,CASLRDYSGNTIYF,TGTGCCAGCCTCCGGGATTACTCTGGAAACACCATATATTTT
TRBV27,TRBJ1-4,.,CASSLYRGAAGEKLFF,TGTGCCAGCAGTTTATACCGCGGGGCCGCCGGTGAAAAACTGTTTTTT
TRBV19,TRBJ1-1,TRBD1,CASISRQGAMNTEAFF,TGTGCCAGTATCTCTCGACAGGGGGCTATGAACACTGAAGCTTTCTTT
TRBV5-1,TRBJ1-1,TRBD1,CASSLGQGAREAFF,TGCGCCAGCAGCTTGGGACAGGGGGCCCGGGAAGCTTTCTTT
TRBV18,TRBJ1-4,.,CASSLRSSVDEKLFF,TGTGCCAGCTCACTTAGATCGAGCGTGGATGAAAAACTGTTTTTT
TRBV30,TRBJ1-5,.,CAWSRGEKRPQHF,TGTGCCTGGAGTCGGGGAGAAAAAAGACCCCAGCATTTT
TRBV5-1,TRBJ2-3,TRBD2,CASSLFLGGTSTDTQYF,TGCGCCAGCAGCCTGTTCCTGGGGGGGACTTCCACAGATACGCAGTATTTT
TRBV7-2,TRBJ2-5,.,CASSLAAGETQYF,TGTGCCAGCAGCTTAGCCGCGGGGGAGACCCAGTACTTC
TRBV9,TRBJ2-2,TRBD1,CASSSPRGQGGGTGELFF,TGTGCCAGCAGCTCCCCCCGGGGACAGGGAGGGGGCACCGGGGAGCTGTTTTTT
TRBV4-3,TRBJ1-4,.,CASSHRVNEKLFF,TGCGCCAGCAGCCACAGGGTTAATGAAAAACTGTTTTTT
TRBV5-1,TRBJ2-7,TRBD1,CASSLRGYGGQGDEQYF,TGCGCCAGCAGCTTGAGGGGATACGGAGGACAGGGGGACGAGCAGTACTTC
TRBV19,TRBJ2-5,TRBD2,CASKGRLAGKQETQYF,TGTGCCAGTAAGGGGAGACTAGCGGGGAAACAAGAGACCCAGTACTTC
TRBV29-1,TRBJ2-5,TRBD1,CSVPPRTGTLETQYF,TGCAGCGTTCCTCCCCGGACAGGGACTTTGGAGACCCAGTACTTC
TRBV19,TRBJ1-1,.,CASSRQINTEAFF,TGTGCCAGTAGTAGGCAGATTAACACTGAAGCTTTCTTT
TRBV19,TRBJ1-1,TRBD1,CASTRLDNTGGTEAFF,TGTGCCAGTACCCGCTTGGACAATACAGGGGGCACTGAAGCTTTCTTT
TRBV7-9,TRBJ2-3,TRBD2,CASSSSGGRTDTQYF,TGTGCCAGCAGCTCCAGCGGGGGCCGCACAGATACGCAGTATTTT
TRBV7-7,TRBJ1-3,.,CASSPSNSGNTIYF,TGTGCTAGCAGCCCTAGTAATTCTGGAAACACCATATATTTT
TRBV7-9,TRBJ1-2,TRBD1,CASSQRTGLFGYTF,TGTGCCAGCAGCCAACGGACAGGGCTCTTTGGCTACACCTTC
TRBV11-2,TRBJ2-7,TRBD1,CASSSGQGAYEQYF,TGTGCCAGCAGCTCCGGACAGGGGGCCTACGAGCAGTACTTC
TRBV7-3,TRBJ2-1,TRBD2,CASSLPAGAANEQFF,TGTGCCAGCAGCTTACCCGCGGGAGCGGCCAATGAGCAGTTCTTC
TRBV5-6,TRBJ2-7,.,CASSLQATLGEQYF,TGTGCCAGCAGCTTGCAGGCTACCCTCGGCGAGCAGTACTTC
TRBV11-1,TRBJ2-7,.,CASSLLSNEQYF,TGTGCCAGCAGCTTATTGTCTAACGAGCAGTACTTC
TRBV18,TRBJ2-5,.,CASSPWESQVTQYF,TGTGCCAGCTCACCCTGGGAGTCTCAAGTGACCCAGTACTTC
TRBV7-9,TRBJ2-3,.,CASSLVAGSTDTQYF,TGTGCCAGCAGCTTAGTTGCGGGGAGCACAGATACGCAGTATTTT
TRBV5-1,TRBJ2-7,TRBD1,CASSLGRTGSYEQYF,TGCGCCAGCAGCTTGGGCAGGACAGGGTCCTACGAGCAGTACTTC
TRBV28,TRBJ1-5,TRBD1,CASSFWTGKGSNQPQHF,TGTGCCAGCAGTTTCTGGACAGGGAAAGGGAGCAATCAGCCCCAGCATTTT
TRBV6-1,TRBJ1-5,TRBD1,CASSEARSGQGAVSNQPQHF,TGTGCCAGCAGTGAAGCACGGTCGGGACAGGGGGCGGTTAGCAATCAGCCCCAGCATTTT
TRBV6-1,TRBJ1-3,TRBD1,CASSEGQGSGNTIYF,TGTGCCAGCAGTGAAGGACAGGGCTCTGGAAACACCATATATTTT
TRBV11-2,TRBJ1-1,TRBD1,CASSVGGVNTEAFF,TGTGCCAGCAGCGTAGGGGGCGTGAACACTGAAGCTTTCTTT
TRBV5-8,TRBJ1-2,TRBD1,CASSLDAGQKSNYGYTF,TGTGCCAGCAGCTTGGATGCGGGACAGAAGTCTAACTATGGCTACACCTTC
TRBV2,TRBJ2-7,.,CASGYRPLYEQYF,TGTGCCAGCGGGTACAGGCCCCTCTACGAGCAGTACTTC
TRBV19,TRBJ1-1,.,CASTPSRLNTEAFF,TGTGCCAGTACCCCGTCCAGATTGAACACTGAAGCTTTCTTT
TRBV19,TRBJ1-4,.,CASSIQGSEKLFF,TGTGCCAGTAGTATACAGGGCTCTGAAAAACTGTTTTTT
TRBV5-1,TRBJ2-1,TRBD2,CASSLRLLAGGYNEQFF,TGCGCCAGCAGCTTGCGCCTCCTGGCGGGGGGATACAATGAGCAGTTCTTC
TRBV5-1,TRBJ1-2,TRBD1,CASSPGTGGYGYTF,TGCGCCAGCAGCCCAGGGACAGGGGGCTATGGCTACACCTTC
TRBV19,TRBJ2-7,TRBD1,CASSSQGQGASYEQYF,TGTGCCAGTAGTTCGCAAGGACAGGGGGCCTCCTACGAGCAGTACTTC
TRBV5-1,TRBJ1-2,TRBD1,CASSAQGARGYTF,TGCGCCAGCAGCGCACAGGGGGCGCGTGGCTACACCTTC
TRBV28,TRBJ1-1,.,CASGQGGRLDTEAFF,TGTGCCAGCGGCCAGGGAGGGAGGTTGGACACTGAAGCTTTCTTT
TRBV19,TRBJ1-1,TRBD1,CASRSGTGGEAFF,TGTGCCAGTAGGAGTGGGACAGGGGGTGAAGCTTTCTTT
TRBV4-3,TRBJ2-5,.,CASSQEAFRETQYF,TGCGCCAGCAGCCAAGAAGCGTTCCGAGAGACCCAGTACTTC
TRBV19,TRBJ1-5,.,CASSIERDQPQHF,TGTGCCAGTAGTATAGAGCGGGATCAGCCCCAGCATTTT
TRBV7-9,TRBJ1-5,TRBD1,CASSVGQGNQPQHF,TGTGCCAGCAGCGTCGGACAGGGGAATCAGCCCCAGCATTTT
TRBV19,TRBJ2-6,.,CASSIPRGSGANVLTF,TGTGCCAGTAGTATTCCTCGTGGCAGTGGGGCCAACGTCCTGACTTTC
TRBV27,TRBJ2-5,TRBD1,CASSPDRGSQYF,TGTGCCAGCAGTCCCGACAGGGGGTCCCAGTACTTC
TRBV6-5,TRBJ2-7,TRBD1,CASQTGAYYEQYF,TGTGCCAGTCAGACAGGGGCCTACTACGAGCAGTACTTC
TRBV28,TRBJ2-7,.,CASSLSGAYEQYF,TGTGCCAGCAGTTTATCCGGGGCCTACGAGCAGTACTTC
TRBV2,TRBJ2-3,TRBD2,CASSQLAGKDTQYF,TGTGCCAGCAGTCAACTAGCGGGAAAAGATACGCAGTATTTT
TRBV6-6,TRBJ2-1,TRBD1,CASFDTGGSYNEQFF,TGTGCCAGCTTCGATACAGGGGGCTCCTACAATGAGCAGTTCTTC